These 20 T cell receptor beta chains were all obtained from the same sample, sequenced in a study of T cell responses to AZD1222 COVID-19 vaccine. Here immunoSEQ multiplex PCR was the method, and the copy in TCRdb shows in-frame clones only, minus some. Among 150,000 to 200,000 clones listed, 91% were seen once. The sequenced sample was peripheral blood, obtained on day 0 of AZD1222 vaccination. Every receptor here comes from an adult in good health.

J is TRBJ1-4 and V is TRBV7-2; D gene uncertain. Germline CDR1 is SGHTA and CDR2 is FQGNSA. The CDR3 length is 15 residues. Between the trimmed V and J ends, which lost 5 bases and 11 bases, there was a span of 21 bases. The CDR3 coding sequence is TGTGCCAGCAGCCTAAGTAAGGTCCCGAACGCTAAACTGTTTTTT. Its translation: CASSLSKVPNAKLFF.

V and J are TRBV7-8 and TRBJ1-2; no clear D. The CDR3 is 13 amino acids. Trimming took 1 base from V and 1 from J, leaving 4 bases between them. Germline-derived CDR1 and CDR2 are SGHVS and FQNEAQ. The DNA of the CDR3 is TGTGCCAGCAGCTTAGGAGTTAACTATGGCTACACCTTC. Its protein product is CASSLGVNYGYTF.

V gene TRBV10-1 combines with J gene TRBJ2-2; 11 bases fit TRBD2. Germline V gene lookup returns CDR1 WNHNN and CDR2 SYGVQD (reference sequence). This CDR3 is built from 14 residues. V shed 3 bases and J 7 bases; nucleotides not matched to a gene: 1. In nucleotides, the CDR3 is TGCGCCAGCAGTGAACTAGCGGGAGTCGGGGAGCTGTTTTTT. Residues: CASSELAGVGELFF.

The V and J genes are TRBV5-5 and TRBJ2-2, with TRBD2 identical over 12 bases. The CDR3 has 18 amino acids. V trimming: 0 bases; J trimming: 3 bases; junction bases outside the gene matches: 6. Germline V gene data show CDR1 as SGHKS and CDR2 as YYEKEE (reference sequence). CDR3 loop: CASSLGLAGGPYTGELFF. The CDR3 DNA is TGTGCCAGCAGCTTGGGCCTAGCGGGAGGGCCGTACACCGGGGAGCTGTTTTTT. Based on the CDR3 plus reference TRBV5-5 and TRBJ2-2, the full variable domain is DAGVTQSPTHLIKTRGQQVTLRCSPISGHKSVSWYQQVLGQGPQFIFQYYEKEERGRGNFPDRFSARQFPNYSSELNVNALLLGDSALYLCASSLGLAGGPYTGELFFGEGSRLTVL.

This chain links TRBV28 with TRBJ1-1; D is unclear. The germline CDR1 and CDR2 sequences are MDHEN and SYDVKM. V lost 7 bases and J lost 4, with 13 bases in between. This CDR3 has 13 residues. The CDR3 nucleotides read TGTGCCAGCAATTTTGGACGGATCACTGAAGCTTTCTTT. The encoded protein is CASNFGRITEAFF.

CDR3 coding DNA: TGTGCCTGGTGGTCCTCCGGGGCCAAAAAACTGTTTTTT. It yields the protein CAWWSSGAKKLFF. The chain recombines TRBV30 with TRBJ1-4; the D gene is possibly TRBD1 (5 bases). V lost 5 bases, J lost 9 bases, and 16 bases lay in between. The CDR3 is 13 residues long. Germline CDR1 and CDR2: GTSNPN and SVGIG (reference sequence).

This clone was observed once. The chain employs TRBV7-9 and TRBJ1-2; TRBD1 is a possible D gene (5 bases). The CDR3 is 16 amino acids. Trimming pared 6 bases from V and 8 bases from J, leaving 25 bases between. Germline values: CDR1 SEHNR, CDR2 FQNEAQ (reference sequence). The CDR3 loop reads CASSPSARTPNEGYTF. Here the CDR3 DNA reads TGTGCCAGCAGTCCCTCTGCCCGGACACCGAATGAGGGCTACACCTTC.

This chain uses TRBV24-1 with TRBJ2-1; 14 nucleotides line up with TRBD2. With 4 bases clipped from V and 9 bases from J, the junction kept 4 bases outside the gene matches. The germline V gene has CDR1 KGHDR and CDR2 SFDVKD. CDR3 length: 15 amino acids. The CDR3 nucleotides are TGTGCCACCAGTGACCCCGGGACTAGCGGGGGTGAGCAGTTCTTC. It specifies CATSDPGTSGGEQFF.

This sequence joins TRBV6-4 and TRBJ2-4; D assignment may be TRBD1 or TRBD2 (5 bases each). The germline CDR1 and CDR2 sequences are MRHNA and SNTAGT. With 3 bases removed from V and 7 bases from J, the gap between germline ends came to 13 bases. CDR3 size: 14 residues. The CDR3 nucleotides are TGTGCCAGCAGTGAGGGGCCTACGGGGAACATTCAGTACTTC. As protein: CASSEGPTGNIQYF.

The chain carries TRBV9 and TRBJ2-2; D is unclear. V shed 2 bases and J shed 5 bases, with 16 bases lying between them. Germline CDR1 SGDLS, CDR2 YYNGEE. This CDR3 has 16 residues. This CDR3 is CASSVGPPSWTGELFF. Here the CDR3 DNA reads TGTGCCAGCAGCGTTGGACCTCCCAGCTGGACCGGGGAGCTGTTTTTT. Looking up the rest from reference TRBV9 and TRBJ2-2 gives the full variable domain: DSGVTQTPKHLITATGQRVTLRCSPRSGDLSVYWYQQSLDQGLQFLIQYYNGEERAKGNILERFSAQQFPDLHSELNLSSLELGDSALYFCASSVGPPSWTGELFFGEGSRLTVL.

The rearrangement joins TRBV24-1 to TRBJ2-3; a weak D match, TRBD1 (5 bases). The CDR3 extends over 16 amino acids. From germline, CDR1 is KGHDR and CDR2 SFDVKD. Trimming removed 2 bases at V and 1 base at J, with 12 bases between. This chain's CDR3 is CATSDSQGSGTDTQYF. In DNA, the CDR3 is TGTGCCACCAGTGATTCCCAGGGTTCCGGCACAGATACGCAGTATTTT.

V is TRBV6-2 or TRBV6-3 and J is TRBJ1-2; 7 bases match TRBD1. Germline loops: CDR1 MNHEY, CDR2 SVGEGT. J gave up 4 bases and V 4 bases, and 3 bases lay outside the gene matches. The CDR3 totals 13 residues. The CDR3, as DNA: TGTGCCAGCAGTTCGGGACAGCCCTATGGCTACACCTTC. Translation gives CASSSGQPYGYTF.

The V call is TRBV5-6, the J call TRBJ2-2; no clear D gene. The CDR3 runs to 12 residues. The germline V gene has CDR1 SGHDT and CDR2 YYEEEE. Trimming shortened V by 3 bases and J by 9 bases, and 9 bases separated the two germline ends. In DNA, the CDR3 is TGTGCCAGCAGCTCCCGAGTTAGGGAGCTGTTTTTT. This sequence encodes CASSSRVRELFF.

This chain links TRBV7-9 with TRBJ1-5; the D gene is possibly TRBD1 (5 bases). CDR3 length equals 14 residues. The V and J ends lost 3 bases and 1 base respectively, with 7 bases between them. In germline, CDR1 is SEHNR, CDR2 FQNEAQ (reference sequence). The CDR3 reads CASSFSGSNQPQHF. The CDR3 nucleotides are TGTGCCAGCAGCTTTTCAGGGAGCAATCAGCCCCAGCATTTT.

The CDR3 nucleotides read TGTGCCAGCAGTCCCGGTCCCACCTCCTACAATGAGCAGTTCTTC. It translates to CASSPGPTSYNEQFF. J is TRBJ2-1 and V is TRBV3-1 (or the pseudogene TRBV3-2); unclear D gene. The germline CDR1 and CDR2 sequences are LGHDT and YNNKEL (reference sequence). This CDR3 comprises 15 residues. Trimming removed 6 bases at V and 0 bases at J, with 12 bases between.

J is TRBJ2-3 and V is TRBV3-1 (or the pseudogene TRBV3-2); unclear D gene. In germline, CDR1 is LGHDT, CDR2 YNNKEL (reference sequence). The CDR3 runs 14 residues. The V end was cut by 4 bases, the J end by 0 bases, with 8 bases between. This chain's CDR3 is CASSPLGSTDTQYF. The CDR3 nucleotides read TGTGCCAGCAGCCCCCTCGGCAGCACAGATACGCAGTATTTT.

This clone was found once. J is TRBJ2-5 and V is TRBV5-8, with a weak D call TRBD2 (5 bases). Trimming shortened V by 4 bases and J by 1 base, and 8 bases separated the two germline ends. Germline CDR1 reads SGHTS; CDR2 reads YDEGEE. The CDR3 has 13 amino acids. The CDR3, as DNA: TGTGCCAGCAGCCGTCGGGGCCAAGAGACCCAGTACTTC. This gives the protein CASSRRGQETQYF. Full variable domain (remainder filled in from reference TRBV5-8 and TRBJ2-5): EAGVTQSPTHLIKTRGQQATLRCSPISGHTSVYWYQQALGLGLQFLLWYDEGEERNRGNFPPRFSGRQFPNYSSELNVNALELEDSALYLCASSRRGQETQYFGPGTRLLVL.

V and J are TRBV18 and TRBJ1-3; D unclear. V lost 3 bases and J lost 4, with 16 bases in between. The CDR3 runs to 16 residues. Germline V gene lookup returns CDR1 KGHSH and CDR2 LQKENI. CDR3 nucleotide sequence: TGTGCCAGCTCACCGGAGACTACGGCGGGCGGAAACACCATATATTTT. Translated, it gives CASSPETTAGGNTIYF.

The chain links TRBV11-2 to TRBJ1-2; a weak D match, TRBD1 (5 bases). The V and J ends lost 5 bases and 2 bases respectively, with 12 bases between them. Germline assignment: CDR1 SGHAT and CDR2 FQNNGV. This CDR3 spans 14 amino acids. The chain's CDR3 is CASSLGPKNYGYTF. In DNA form, the CDR3 reads TGTGCCAGCAGCCTGGGACCGAAAAACTATGGCTACACCTTC.

This rearrangement joins TRBV19 to TRBJ2-7; D gene uncertain. Trimming took 7 bases from V and 5 from J, leaving 15 bases between them. The CDR3 runs to 13 residues. Germline V gives CDR1 LNHDA, CDR2 SQIVND (reference sequence). CDR3 loop: CASKGQTVHEQYF. The CDR3 coding sequence is TGTGCCAGTAAAGGCCAGACCGTCCACGAGCAGTACTTC.